The rows below give T cell receptor beta chains drawn from one sample of a study of radiation and T cells in renal cell carcinoma. Assay: immunoSEQ multiplex PCR; the TCRdb copy retains only in-frame clones and omits some. The data contain fewer than 200,000 clones, around 90% of them singletons. The source was blood, collected from a patient whose treatment included radiotherapy and nephrectomy. These receptors were obtained from a woman in her forties or fifties with renal cell carcinoma. Both conserved end residues are trimmed from each CDR3. The order of the fields is clone size, D gene, V gene, CDR3 protein. A D gene is named only where the DNA matches it firmly. Size is omitted from some rows. Given values are once, few, many or a class for expanded clones.

clone_size: .
d_call: .
v_call: TRBV9
cdr3_aa: ASSSRTNTEAF

clone_size: .
d_call: .
v_call: TRBV9
cdr3_aa: ASSFRHDGNTEAF

clone_size: .
d_call: .
v_call: TRBV10-3
cdr3_aa: AISEGREGNQPQH

clone_size: .
d_call: TRBD1
v_call: TRBV4-1
cdr3_aa: ASTTGGSTEAF

clone_size: .
d_call: TRBD1
v_call: TRBV7-2
cdr3_aa: ASSLALQQGAPNTEAF

clone_size: .
d_call: .
v_call: TRBV19
cdr3_aa: ASSRGSLDNSPLH

clone_size: .
d_call: .
v_call: TRBV7-9
cdr3_aa: ASSQEKGPQY

clone_size: .
d_call: TRBD2
v_call: TRBV7-2
cdr3_aa: ASSARGSGGPFEQY

clone_size: once
d_call: .
v_call: TRBV19
cdr3_aa: ASSPWYQGRRETQY

clone_size: .
d_call: .
v_call: TRBV9
cdr3_aa: ASSRNGQSWGRHGNTIY

clone_size: .
d_call: .
v_call: TRBV2
cdr3_aa: ASSERGGGEAF

clone_size: .
d_call: .
v_call: TRBV19
cdr3_aa: ASSPRQSRRERGYT

clone_size: .
d_call: .
v_call: TRBV4-1
cdr3_aa: ASSQEVRLYGYT

clone_size: .
d_call: .
v_call: TRBV6-5
cdr3_aa: ATGGEGVSGYT

clone_size: .
d_call: .
v_call: TRBV6-5
cdr3_aa: ASSWGGVEKLF

clone_size: .
d_call: .
v_call: TRBV6-1
cdr3_aa: ASSEQLNTEAF

clone_size: .
d_call: .
v_call: TRBV6-5
cdr3_aa: ASSYSIGVEEKLF

clone_size: .
d_call: .
v_call: TRBV15
cdr3_aa: ATSRDLEVTYGYT

clone_size: .
d_call: .
v_call: TRBV11-2
cdr3_aa: ASSSPAGIYEQY

clone_size: once
d_call: TRBD1
v_call: TRBV27
cdr3_aa: ASSLSGGSFTGELF

clone_size: .
d_call: .
v_call: TRBV21-1
cdr3_aa: ASRGRYSNQPQH

clone_size: .
d_call: TRBD2
v_call: TRBV13
cdr3_aa: ASRGPGLVGTDTQY

clone_size: .
d_call: .
v_call: TRBV5-5
cdr3_aa: ASSGTGHFQETQY

clone_size: .
d_call: TRBD2
v_call: TRBV5-5
cdr3_aa: ASSLVAGGYNEQF

clone_size: .
d_call: .
v_call: TRBV10-1
cdr3_aa: ASSPGNSPLH

clone_size: .
d_call: .
v_call: TRBV7-2
cdr3_aa: ASSSPGSLYGYT

clone_size: .
d_call: .
v_call: TRBV9
cdr3_aa: ASSPYGAGANVLT

clone_size: .
d_call: .
v_call: TRBV19
cdr3_aa: ASSSLGDTEAF